Sequencing of this TCR beta chain was carried out in a study of cytomegalovirus exposure and HLA in healthy donors. PCR employed 60 Vbeta and 13 Jbeta primers. Data came from immunoSEQ multiplex PCR; TCRdb stores just in-frame clones and leaves some out. The sample lists about 180,000 clones, approximately 80% seen once, with more than 0.95% in the top ten. The receptor comes from a girl aged 2-10 years in good health and CMV-seropositive. Input material: PBMCs.

CDR3 bases: TGTGCCAGCAGCGTTACGACTAGCGGCTACGAGCAGTACTTC. This translates into CASSVTTSGYEQYF. The rearrangement uses TRBV9 and TRBJ2-7; 9 bases fit TRBD2. This CDR3 contains 14 residues. Losses at the gene ends were 2 bases for V and 3 bases for J; bases not matched to a gene: 3. Germline CDR1 and CDR2: SGDLS and YYNGEE.